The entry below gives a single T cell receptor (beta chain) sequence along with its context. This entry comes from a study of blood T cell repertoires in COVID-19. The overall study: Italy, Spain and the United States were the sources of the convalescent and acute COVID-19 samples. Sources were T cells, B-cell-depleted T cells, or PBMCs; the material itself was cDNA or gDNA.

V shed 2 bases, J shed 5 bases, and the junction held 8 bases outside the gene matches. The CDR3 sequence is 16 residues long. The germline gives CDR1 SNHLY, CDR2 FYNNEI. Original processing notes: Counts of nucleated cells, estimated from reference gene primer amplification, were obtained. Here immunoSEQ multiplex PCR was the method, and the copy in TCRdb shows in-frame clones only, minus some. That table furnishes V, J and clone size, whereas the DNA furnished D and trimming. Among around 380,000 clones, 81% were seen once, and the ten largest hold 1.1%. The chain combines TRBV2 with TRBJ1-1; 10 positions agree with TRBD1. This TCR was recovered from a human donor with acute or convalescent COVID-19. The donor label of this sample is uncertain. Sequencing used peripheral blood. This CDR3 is CASSEMGQGSGTEAFF. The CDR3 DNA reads TGTGCCAGCAGTGAAATGGGACAGGGGTCCGGAACTGAAGCTTTCTTT.